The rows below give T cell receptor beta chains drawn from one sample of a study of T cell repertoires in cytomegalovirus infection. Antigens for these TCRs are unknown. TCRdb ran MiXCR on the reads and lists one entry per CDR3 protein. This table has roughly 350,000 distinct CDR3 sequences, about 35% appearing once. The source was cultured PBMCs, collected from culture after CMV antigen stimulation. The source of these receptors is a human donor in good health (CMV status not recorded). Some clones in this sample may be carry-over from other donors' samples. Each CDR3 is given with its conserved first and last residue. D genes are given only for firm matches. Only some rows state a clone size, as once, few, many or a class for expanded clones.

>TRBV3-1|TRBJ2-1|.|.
CASSQDGTAVNNEQFF
TGTGCCAGCAGCCAAGACGGGACCGCCGTCAACAATGAGCAGTTCTTC
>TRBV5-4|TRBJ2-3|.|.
CATHLTGTDTQYF
TGTGCCACCCACCTGACTGGGACAGATACGCAGTATTTT
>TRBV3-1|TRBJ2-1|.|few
CASSQDLDTDLYNEQFF
TGTGCCAGCAGCCAAGATTTAGACACCGATCTTTACAATGAGCAGTTCTTC
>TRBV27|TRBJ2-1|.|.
CASSLSGDEQFF
TGTGCCAGCAGTTTATCCGGGGATGAGCAGTTCTTC
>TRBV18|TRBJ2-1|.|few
CASSPPNEGATEQFF
TGTGCCAGCTCACCTCCTAACGAGGGAGCGACTGAGCAGTTCTTC
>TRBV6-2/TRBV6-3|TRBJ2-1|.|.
CASSYSSVRVQEQFF
TGTGCCAGCAGTTACTCGTCGGTGAGGGTTCAGGAGCAGTTCTTC
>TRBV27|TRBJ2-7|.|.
CASSPGLGTYEQYF
TGTGCCAGCAGTCCAGGTCTGGGCACCTACGAGCAGTACTTC
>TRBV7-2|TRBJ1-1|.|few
CASSGMGHGTEAFF
TGTGCCAGCAGCGGGATGGGGCATGGCACTGAAGCTTTCTTT
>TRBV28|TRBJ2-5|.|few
CASSLRITETQYF
TGTGCCAGCAGTTTACGGATAACGGAGACCCAGTACTTC
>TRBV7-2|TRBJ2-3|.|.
CASSYGGLGTDTQYF
TGTGCCAGCAGCTACGGGGGATTAGGAACGGATACGCAGTATTTT
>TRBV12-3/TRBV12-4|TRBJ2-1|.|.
CASSFSPTGLFEFF
TGTGCCAGCAGTTTTTCCCCTACGGGCTTGTTTGAGTTCTTC
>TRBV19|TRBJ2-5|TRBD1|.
CASNPGTGVETQYF
TGTGCCAGTAACCCAGGGACAGGGGTTGAGACCCAGTACTTC
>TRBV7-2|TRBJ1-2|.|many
CASSLVGGNYGYTF
TGTGCCAGCAGCTTAGTAGGCGGAAACTATGGCTACACCTTC
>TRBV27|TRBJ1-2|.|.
CASSLPGYTF
TGTGCCAGCAGTTTACCCGGCTACACCTTC
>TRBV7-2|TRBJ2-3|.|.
CASSLTGLSTDTQYF
TGTGCCAGCAGCTTAACGGGTCTTAGCACAGATACGCAGTATTTT
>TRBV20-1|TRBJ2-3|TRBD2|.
CSASSLAVTDTQYF
TGCAGTGCTAGCAGTCTAGCGGTCACAGATACGCAGTATTTT
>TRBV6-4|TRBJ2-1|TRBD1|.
CASSSTGEVNEQFF
TGTGCCAGCAGTTCGACAGGGGAGGTGAATGAGCAGTTCTTC
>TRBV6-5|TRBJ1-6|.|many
CASSYSIAYNSPLHF
TGTGCCAGCAGTTACTCGATCGCGTATAATTCACCCCTCCACTTT
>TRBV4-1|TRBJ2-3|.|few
CASSQDGLALDTQYF
TGCGCCAGCAGCCAAGATGGGCTAGCTTTAGATACGCAGTATTTT
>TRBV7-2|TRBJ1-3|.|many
CASSLDRPSSGNTIYF
TGTGCCAGCAGCTTAGACAGGCCTAGCTCTGGAAACACCATATATTTT
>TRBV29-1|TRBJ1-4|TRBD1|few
CSVVARGQLNEKLFF
TGCAGCGTTGTGGCCAGGGGGCAACTTAATGAAAAACTGTTTTTT